The present T cell receptor (beta chain) was sequenced within a study of response to subunit inactivated influenza vaccine listed by TCRdb under 2018. In terms of the full investigation: To follow how T cells responded to a trivalent subunit inactivated influenza vaccine, the researchers relied on deep quantitative profiling of the T cell receptor repertoire.

Germline trimming: 5 bases from V, 2 bases from J; junction bases outside gene matches: 12. From the cysteine up to the phenylalanine, the CDR3 has a length of 17 residues. The retained sequence is limited to the CDR3, 51 bases, with the frame set at the first base. The germline V gene gives CDR1 as MNHEY and CDR2 as SVGEGT. The receptor library was made with RT-PCR. The instrument was an Illumina HiSeq 2500. In TCRdb, the public reads were trimmed at Q25 with fastp and aligned with MiXCR, with productive beta chains retained. When rows share a CDR3 protein, they turn into one entry using the most common DNA and genes. The sample includes about 520,000 distinct CDR3 sequences, with roughly 27% observed a single time. Jointly, the top ten make up about 1.9% of the sample. The research as a whole found: According to the authors, only a limited number of new T cells may be recruited by each seasonal influenza vaccination.

This clonotype has more than one count but fewer than ten. The specificity of this receptor is unknown. Base-call qualities are not available, and no considerably larger clone is one nucleotide away. The clonotype was recovered from a man aged 45-60 years who received an inactivated influenza vaccine. Donor details come from another sample of the same person, matched by shared clones. The V gene is TRBV6-2 or TRBV6-3 and the J gene is TRBJ2-3, and TRBD2 aligns with 8 junction nucleotides. Specimen: CD4+ T cells sorted from PBMCs, collected about 5 days after vaccination. In nucleotides, the sequence is TGTGCCAGCAGTAGAGGGCGCGGGGGGATCGACACAGATACGCAGTATTTT. It encodes CASSRGRGGIDTDTQYF.